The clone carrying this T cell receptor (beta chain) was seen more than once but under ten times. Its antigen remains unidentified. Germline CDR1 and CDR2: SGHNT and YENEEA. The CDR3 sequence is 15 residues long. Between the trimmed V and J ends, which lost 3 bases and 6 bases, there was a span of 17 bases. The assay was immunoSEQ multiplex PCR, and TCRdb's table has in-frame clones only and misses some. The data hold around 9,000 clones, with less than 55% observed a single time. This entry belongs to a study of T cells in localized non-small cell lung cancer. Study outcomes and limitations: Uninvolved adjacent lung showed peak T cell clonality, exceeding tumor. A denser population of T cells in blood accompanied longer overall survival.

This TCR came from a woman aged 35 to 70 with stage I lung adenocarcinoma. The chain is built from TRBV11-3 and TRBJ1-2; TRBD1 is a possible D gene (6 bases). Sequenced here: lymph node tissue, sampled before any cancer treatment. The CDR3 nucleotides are TGTGCCAGCAGCTTGAACTGGGGGGGCGCGGATGGCTACACCTTC. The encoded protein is CASSLNWGGADGYTF.